The next 18 T cell receptor beta chains were all read from a single sample in a study of blood T cell repertoires in COVID-19. Assay: immunoSEQ multiplex PCR; the TCRdb copy retains only in-frame clones and omits some. The repertoire has 65,000 to 80,000 clones, about nine tenths of them found once; the top ten carry roughly 2%. Sequenced material: peripheral blood. The origin of the receptors is a man under 40 with acute or convalescent COVID-19.

J is TRBJ1-2 and V is TRBV11-2, with D tentatively TRBD1 (6 bases). Trimming removed 6 bases from V and 0 bases from J, with 14 bases in between. Germline CDR1 is SGHAT and CDR2 is FQNNGV. The length of the CDR3 is 15 residues. CDR3 residues: CASSFPGTPNYGYTF. The CDR3 DNA reads as TGTGCCAGCAGTTTCCCCGGGACACCTAACTATGGCTACACCTTC.

The gene calls are TRBV18 and TRBJ1-1, with 7 bases identical to TRBD1. CDR3 length: 17 amino acids. Germline V CDR1 and CDR2: KGHSH, LQKENI. After removal of 4 bases from V and 2 bases from J, the junction contained 13 bases not matched to a gene. CDR3 protein: CASSLVSGGPHNTEAFF. CDR3 in DNA: TGTGCCAGCTCACTGGTATCAGGGGGTCCACACAACACTGAAGCTTTCTTT.

The chain combines TRBV5-1 with TRBJ1-1; TRBD1 might be the D (5 bases). The CDR3 spans 14 residues. The V gene's germline CDR1 is SGHRS and CDR2 YFSETQ. V was cut by 4 bases and J by 1 base, with 11 bases left in between. The CDR3 sequence is CASSVQTANTEAFF. CDR3 in DNA: TGCGCCAGCAGCGTGCAGACAGCGAACACTGAAGCTTTCTTT.

The chain employs TRBV4-1 and TRBJ1-1; D is possibly TRBD1 (6 bases). V was trimmed by 10 bases and J by 1 base, leaving 19 bases between them. Germline loops: CDR1 MGHRA, CDR2 YSYEKL. This CDR3 spans 15 amino acids. The CDR3 sequence is CATQPTGTPNTEAFF. The CDR3 DNA sequence: TGCGCCACACAACCGACCGGGACACCGAACACTGAAGCTTTCTTT.

The chain uses TRBV5-4 and TRBJ2-5, with TRBD1 matching over 7 bases. Trimming cost V 1 base and J 4 bases; bases outside gene matches: 7. The CDR3 spans 15 residues. The germline V gene has CDR1 SGHNT and CDR2 YYREEE (reference sequence). CDR3 DNA sequence: TGTGCCAGCAGCTTGTCTATGCGACAGGGAGAGACCCAGTACTTC. Its translation: CASSLSMRQGETQYF.

This sequence joins TRBV2 and TRBJ1-1, with D possibly matching TRBD1 (6 bases). Germline V gives CDR1 SNHLY, CDR2 FYNNEI. The V gene lost 2 bases and the J gene lost 1 base, with 11 bases spanning the gap. CDR3 length: 15 residues. The CDR3 reads CASSESVGGNTEAFF. The CDR3 bases are TGTGCCAGCAGTGAATCGGTAGGGGGGAACACTGAAGCTTTCTTT.

The CDR3 is CASSEYRGGNTEAFF. In DNA form, the CDR3 reads TGTGCCAGCAGCGAATACAGGGGCGGGAACACTGAAGCTTTCTTT. J is TRBJ1-1 and V is TRBV7-9; 7 positions agree with TRBD1. The CDR3 spans 15 residues. CDR1 is SEHNR, CDR2 FQNEAQ, per germline (reference sequence). The V and J ends lost 5 bases and 1 base, in that order; junction bases with no gene match: 7.

The V gene is TRBV7-6, the J gene TRBJ1-2; D gene ambiguous. Germline-derived CDR1 and CDR2 are SGHVS and FNYEAQ. Trimming took off 5 bases at V and 3 bases at J, with 16 bases between the two ends. The length of the CDR3 is 15 residues. The CDR3 region is CASSPGVRLDYGYTF. The CDR3 DNA reads TGTGCCAGCAGCCCCGGGGTAAGGCTTGACTATGGCTACACCTTC.

The chain links TRBV19 to TRBJ2-5; D remains ambiguous. This CDR3 region has 12 residues. The ends were cut back, 6 bases at V and 1 base at J, with 6 bases in the middle. From germline, CDR1 is LNHDA and CDR2 SQIVND (reference sequence). The CDR3 region is CASSQLQETQYF. CDR3 in DNA: TGTGCCAGTAGCCAACTCCAAGAGACCCAGTACTTC. Using reference TRBV19 and TRBJ2-5 for the parts outside the CDR3, the full variable domain is DGGITQSPKYLFRKEGQNVTLSCEQNLNHDAMYWYRQDPGQGLRLIYYSQIVNDFQKGDIAEGYSVSREKKESFPLTVTSAQKNPTAFYLCASSQLQETQYFGPGTRLLVL.

V and J are TRBV18 and TRBJ1-1, with TRBD1 matching 11 bases. The J segment lost 0 bases and the V segment lost 6 bases, leaving 9 bases of the junction unmatched. Germline CDR1 is KGHSH and CDR2 is LQKENI. The CDR3 length is 17 residues. CDR3 in DNA: TGTGCCAGCTCCCCTTTTAGGACAGGGGGCTTGAACACTGAAGCTTTCTTT. This sequence encodes CASSPFRTGGLNTEAFF.

The chain links TRBV30 to TRBJ2-1; 9 bases agree with TRBD1. This CDR3 comprises 15 residues. Germline CDR1 and CDR2: GTSNPN and SVGIG (reference sequence). The V and J ends lost 3 bases and 6 bases, in that order; junction bases with no gene match: 9. The CDR3 sequence: CAWRLGDRVINEQFF. CDR3 bases: TGTGCCTGGAGGTTAGGGGACAGGGTAATCAATGAGCAGTTCTTC.

This sequence joins TRBV29-1 and TRBJ2-1; 14 nucleotides line up with TRBD2. CDR3 length: 15 residues. V dropped 5 bases and J dropped 13; count of bases not matched to a gene: 13. Germline CDR1 and CDR2: SQVTM and ANQGSEA. CDR3 amino acids: CSVPPRLAGGLAQFF. DNA of the CDR3: TGCAGCGTTCCCCCTAGACTAGCGGGAGGGTTAGCTCAGTTCTTC.

This chain connects TRBV7-8 to TRBJ2-3; no clear D gene. Germline CDR1 is SGHVS and CDR2 is FQNEAQ. The CDR3 extends over 12 amino acids. The V end was cut by 5 bases, the J end by 5 bases, with 8 bases between. CDR3 in amino acids: CASSPSRDTQYF. CDR3 sequence (DNA): TGTGCCAGCAGCCCATCTAGAGATACGCAGTATTTT.

V usage is TRBV7-2 and J usage is TRBJ2-1, with a possible D match to TRBD1 (6 bases). Germline V gives CDR1 SGHTA, CDR2 FQGNSA. Trimming removed 6 bases at V and 2 bases at J, with 17 bases between. The CDR3 is made up of 16 amino acids. CDR3 sequence reads: CASSLIPRGTYNEQFF. DNA of the CDR3: TGTGCCAGCAGTCTAATACCAAGGGGGACCTACAATGAGCAGTTCTTC.

The rearrangement links TRBV15 to TRBJ1-1; D is uncertain. The CDR3 contains 15 residues. Germline V lookup: CDR1 LNHNV, CDR2 YYDKDF (reference sequence). V lost 3 bases and J lost 1, with 12 bases in between. CDR3 coding DNA: TGTGCCACCAGCAGGAACAGACATGGGAACACTGAAGCTTTCTTT. It translates to CATSRNRHGNTEAFF. The complete variable domain, with remaining parts taken from reference TRBV15 and TRBJ1-1, reads DAMVIQNPRYQVTQFGKPVTLSCSQTLNHNVMYWYQQKSSQAPKLLFHYYDKDFNNEADTPDNFQSRRPNTSFCFLDIRSPGLGDTAMYLCATSRNRHGNTEAFFGQGTRLTVV.

The chain uses TRBV3-1 (or the pseudogene TRBV3-2) and TRBJ1-1, with 9 bases aligning to TRBD1. Losses at the gene ends were 3 bases for V and 3 bases for J; bases not matched to a gene: 2. This CDR3 is 14 amino acids long. Germline V CDR1 and CDR2: LGHDT, YNNKEL (reference sequence). The CDR3 DNA sequence: TGTGCCAGCAGCCACCGGGACAGGGACACTGAAGCTTTCTTT. As protein: CASSHRDRDTEAFF.

The chain joins TRBV2 to TRBJ2-3; D not certain. The ends were cut back, 6 bases at V and 0 bases at J, with 16 bases in the middle. Germline CDR1 is SNHLY and CDR2 is FYNNEI. The CDR3 consists of 16 residues. CDR3 in amino acids: CASRADPTGSTDTQYF. CDR3 sequence (DNA): TGTGCCAGCAGAGCTGATCCTACTGGTAGCACAGATACGCAGTATTTT.

The genes are TRBV11-2 and TRBJ1-1, with TRBD1 matching 7 bases. J gave up 7 bases and V 5 bases, and 7 bases lay outside the gene matches. This CDR3 region has 13 residues. The germline V gene encodes CDR1 SGHAT and CDR2 FQNNGV. CDR3 DNA: TGTGCCAGCAGCCCAACGAGGGGGCTTGAAGCTTTCTTT. Translated: CASSPTRGLEAFF.